One sample yielded the 10 T cell receptor beta chains listed below, sequenced in a study of PD-1 blockade in classical Hodgkin lymphoma. Sample time point: cycle 4 day 1 (C4D1), after more than five weeks of nivolumab. Relapses following autologous stem cell transplantation were seen in all patients, with brentuximab vedotin exposure varying. It was by magnetic negative selection that CD4+ T cells were purified from thawed PBMCs. Sequencing used immunoSEQ multiplex PCR; TCRdb keeps in-frame clones, though not all of them. The sample contains 30,000 or so clones, 80% to 90% of which appear only once. Sequenced material: CD4+ T cells from blood, taken before the fourth cycle of nivolumab. These receptors originate from a human donor with classical Hodgkin lymphoma.

The V call is TRBV6-6, the J call TRBJ1-5; 8 positions match TRBD1. This CDR3 contains 15 residues. Germline loops: CDR1 MNHNY, CDR2 SVGAGI (reference sequence). V was clipped by 6 bases and J by 4 bases; unmatched bases: 8. CDR3 bases: TGTGCCAGCAGCGATACAGGGGGAGGGAATCAGCCCCAGCATTTT. This encodes CASSDTGGGNQPQHF.

V and J are TRBV7-9 and TRBJ2-7; TRBD2 is a possible D gene (6 bases). The CDR3 covers 14 residues. Germline V CDR1 and CDR2: SEHNR, FQNEAQ (reference sequence). Trimming stripped 1 base from V and 2 bases from J, with 9 bases between. CDR3 DNA sequence: TGTGCCAGCAGCTTAGACGGGGGACCCTACGAGCAGTACTTC. This gives the protein CASSLDGGPYEQYF.

This rearrangement joins TRBV5-1 to TRBJ2-5; TRBD1 agrees at 7 bases. With 4 bases clipped from V and 5 bases from J, the junction kept 8 bases outside the gene matches. This CDR3 contains 14 residues. Germline V gives CDR1 SGHRS, CDR2 YFSETQ. The CDR3 sequence is CASSPGQARETQYF. The DNA for the CDR3 is TGCGCCAGCAGCCCCGGACAGGCCCGGGAGACCCAGTACTTC. The full variable domain, with the rest looked up from reference TRBV5-1 and TRBJ2-5, is KAGVTQTPRYLIKTRGQQVTLSCSPISGHRSVSWYQQTPGQGLQFLFEYFSETQRNKGNFPGRFSGRQFSNSRSEMNVSTLELGDSALYLCASSPGQARETQYFGPGTRLLVL.

The chain joins TRBV5-1 to TRBJ2-1, with TRBD2 as a possible D gene (5 bases). The germline V gene has CDR1 SGHRS and CDR2 YFSETQ. Between the trimmed V and J ends, which lost 1 base and 7 bases, there was a span of 12 bases. This CDR3 contains 14 residues. CDR3 region: CASSLQAPGNEQFF. CDR3 DNA: TGCGCCAGCAGCTTGCAGGCCCCGGGGAATGAGCAGTTCTTC.

This sequence joins TRBV14 and TRBJ1-3, with D possibly matching TRBD1 (6 bases). Germline assignment: CDR1 SGHDN and CDR2 FVKESK. Between the trimmed V and J ends, which lost 2 bases and 4 bases, there was a span of 9 bases. The CDR3 runs 14 residues. CDR3 protein: CASSQTGSGNTIYF. CDR3 nucleotides: TGTGCCAGCAGCCAAACAGGGTCAGGAAACACCATATATTTT.

This clone came up a few times. V is TRBV28 and J is TRBJ1-2; 7 bases map to TRBD1. The CDR3 consists of 14 residues. Germline trimming cut 6 bases from V and 0 bases from J; bases unmatched to any gene: 4. Germline V CDR1 and CDR2: MDHEN, SYDVKM. CDR3 DNA sequence: TGTGCCAGCAGAGGGACAGAAGCTAACTATGGCTACACCTTC. This codes for CASRGTEANYGYTF.

There are a few counts of this clone. This chain links TRBV13 with TRBJ2-7, with 11 bases matching TRBD2. Per germline, CDR1 PRHDT and CDR2 FYEKMQ (reference sequence). With 6 bases clipped from V and 7 bases from J, the junction kept 11 bases outside the gene matches. The CDR3 totals 15 residues. Written as DNA, the CDR3 is TGTGCCAGCAGTTTAAGGGTAGCGGGGGGGCGAGAGCAGTACTTC. It codes for CASSLRVAGGREQYF.

This chain connects TRBV9 to TRBJ1-3, with TRBD1 as a possible D gene (6 bases). The CDR3 covers 22 residues. Looked up from germline, CDR1 is SGDLS and CDR2 is YYNGEE. V shed 5 bases and J shed 4 bases, with 37 bases lying between them. CDR3 in DNA: TGTGCCAGCAGGATCCCGGGACAAACGGACCCCGCGGCCCGACGCTTAGGAAACACCATATATTTT. This codes for CASRIPGQTDPAARRLGNTIYF.

The V gene is TRBV6-1, the J gene TRBJ1-5; 9 positions match TRBD1. This CDR3 spans 16 amino acids. The germline gives CDR1 MNHNS, CDR2 SASEGT. Losses at the gene ends were 3 bases for V and 2 bases for J; bases not matched to a gene: 5. The CDR3 spells CASSEGTGSRNQPQHF. CDR3 sequence (DNA): TGTGCCAGCAGTGAGGGGACAGGGAGTCGCAATCAGCCCCAGCATTTT.

The CDR3: CASSFGNEQYF. The CDR3 nucleotides read TGTGCCAGCAGCTTCGGCAACGAGCAGTACTTC. The rearrangement joins TRBV9 to TRBJ2-7, with D unresolved. The germline CDR1 and CDR2 sequences are SGDLS and YYNGEE. The CDR3 is made up of 11 amino acids. Deletions cut 4 bases from V and 5 bases from J, with 7 bases between.